Presented here are 22 T cell receptor beta chains from one specimen sequenced in a study of early T cells in non-severe SARS-CoV-2 infection. TCRdb reprocessed the 5' RACE reads with MiXCR, giving one entry per CDR3 protein. The sample consists of 28,000 or so distinct CDR3 sequences, around 5% of them appearing once. Input material: whole blood. All receptors derive from an adult who was a healthcare worker with PCR-confirmed SARS-CoV-2 infection or an uninfected control (not recorded which).

The sample holds many counts of this clonotype. The chain carries TRBV27 and TRBJ1-2; weak D call: TRBD1 (5 bases). Germline loops: CDR1 MNHEY, CDR2 SMNVEV (reference sequence). This CDR3 spans 16 amino acids. V dropped 0 bases and J dropped 3 bases, with 14 bases sitting between them. The CDR3 spells CASSLSSRGVDYGYTF. CDR3 coding DNA: TGTGCCAGCAGTTTATCGTCGAGAGGGGTAGACTATGGCTACACCTTC.

The chain employs TRBV7-8 and TRBJ2-3; 7 bases match TRBD2. The germline CDR1 and CDR2 sequences are SGHVS and FQNEAQ. After removal of 5 bases from V and 11 bases from J, the junction contained 19 bases not matched to a gene. The CDR3 contains 16 residues. The CDR3 is CASSPPRRELHSRQYF. The CDR3 DNA is TGTGCCAGCAGCCCTCCCAGGCGGGAGCTTCACAGTAGGCAGTATTTT.

This clonotype appeared many times. The chain carries TRBV28 and TRBJ2-3; D remains ambiguous. Trimming removed 5 bases from V and 2 bases from J, with 5 bases in between. The CDR3 sequence is 12 residues long. Per germline, CDR1 MDHEN and CDR2 SYDVKM. Here the CDR3 reads CASSPYTDTQYF. The CDR3 DNA reads TGTGCCAGCAGTCCCTACACAGATACGCAGTATTTT.

J is TRBJ2-1 and V is TRBV9; 8 bases match TRBD2. CDR1 and CDR2 from the germline V gene are SGDLS and YYNGEE. V trimming: 4 bases; J trimming: 0 bases; junction bases outside the gene matches: 3. CDR3 size: 15 residues. CDR3 in amino acids: CASSFSGDSYNEQFF. The CDR3 bases are TGTGCCAGCAGCTTTAGCGGGGACTCCTACAATGAGCAGTTCTTC.

This clonotype occurred many times. V is TRBV12-3 or TRBV12-4 and J is TRBJ2-5, with 7 bases fitting TRBD2. The V segment lost 3 bases and the J segment 1 base; nucleotides outside the gene matches: 2. This CDR3 is built from 14 residues. CDR3 amino acids: CASSFPGGQETQYF. DNA of the CDR3: TGTGCCAGCAGTTTCCCGGGGGGCCAAGAGACCCAGTACTTC.

At least ten counts were recorded for this clonotype. This chain connects TRBV12-3 or TRBV12-4 to TRBJ2-6, with D tentatively TRBD1 (6 bases). This CDR3 is 16 amino acids long. Trimming took 6 bases from V and 4 from J, leaving 16 bases between them. The CDR3 sequence is CASSRQAPGGANVLTF. DNA of the CDR3: TGTGCCAGCAGCCGACAGGCTCCTGGGGGGGCCAACGTCCTGACTTTC.

About this clonotype: One base away lies a much larger clone, so this may be a sequencing read error. This chain's CDR3 is CASSHGQGNNEQFF. DNA of the CDR3: TGTGCCAGCAGCCACGGACAGGGCAACAATGAGCAGTTCTTC. The chain uses TRBV7-9 and TRBJ2-1; 8 positions agree with TRBD1. The CDR3 totals 14 residues. Unmatched junction bases numbered 5, after V lost 5 bases and J lost 5 bases. The germline gives CDR1 SEHNR, CDR2 FQNEAQ (reference sequence).

This clonotype was detected ten times or more. The J gene is TRBJ2-7, the V gene TRBV10-3; D is uncertain. Germline CDR1 ENHRY, CDR2 SYGVKD. The CDR3 runs to 13 residues. V lost 4 bases, J lost 3 bases, and 10 bases lay in between. The CDR3: CAISGTNDYEQYF. For the CDR3, the DNA is TGTGCCATCAGTGGTACTAATGACTACGAGCAGTACTTC.

This clonotype was counted ten times or more. V gene TRBV18 combines with J gene TRBJ1-3; 7 bases are a match to TRBD1. The ends lost 3 bases at V and 0 bases at J; junction bases unmatched: 2. The CDR3 spans 15 residues. CDR1 and CDR2 (germline): KGHSH, LQKENI. CDR3 sequence: CASSPGQNSGNTIYF. The CDR3 DNA is TGTGCCAGCTCACCGGGACAGAACTCTGGAAACACCATATATTTT.

The table lists this clonotype with many counts. This chain uses TRBV7-2 with TRBJ1-5; D is uncertain. Trimming removed 3 bases from V and 0 bases from J, with 9 bases in between. CDR1 and CDR2 from the germline V gene are SGHTA and FQGNSA. The CDR3 consists of 15 residues. The CDR3 DNA follows: TGTGCCAGCAGCTTTGAGGCGTATAGCAATCAGCCCCAGCATTTT. Its translation is CASSFEAYSNQPQHF. Together with reference TRBV7-2 and TRBJ1-5, the CDR3 gives the full variable domain: GAGVSQSPSNKVTEKGKDVELRCDPISGHTALYWYRQSLGQGLEFLIYFQGNSAPDKSGLPSDRFSAERTGGSVSTLTIQRTQQEDSAVYLCASSFEAYSNQPQHFGDGTRLSIL.

V gene TRBV11-1 combines with J gene TRBJ2-1; D unresolved. Trimming cost V 4 bases and J 1 base, with 8 bases left between them. Germline assignment: CDR1 SGHAT and CDR2 FQDESV (reference sequence). The CDR3 has 14 amino acids. CDR3 sequence reads: CASSSSFSYNEQFF. The CDR3 DNA reads as TGTGCCAGCAGCTCTTCATTTTCCTACAATGAGCAGTTCTTC. The variable domain in full, with the rest retrieved from reference TRBV11-1 and TRBJ2-1, is EAEVAQSPRYKITEKSQAVAFWCDPISGHATLYWYRQILGQGPELLVQFQDESVVDDSQLPKDRFSAERLKGVDSTLKIQPAELGDSAMYLCASSSSFSYNEQFFGPGTRLTVL.

Many counts were recorded for this clonotype. The rearrangement joins TRBV6-1 to TRBJ2-7, with 12 bases fitting TRBD2. V lost 3 bases to trimming and J lost 5 bases; unmatched junction nucleotides: 2. Germline V gene sequence: CDR1 MNHNS, CDR2 SASEGT. This CDR3 contains 14 residues. The CDR3 spells CASSDRLAGDEQYF. CDR3 DNA: TGTGCCAGCAGTGATAGACTAGCGGGAGACGAGCAGTACTTC.

This clonotype was seen many times. The chain carries TRBV5-1 and TRBJ1-1; no clear D gene. Trimming cost V 4 bases and J 1 base, with 11 bases left between them. The CDR3 spans 14 residues. The germline V gene encodes CDR1 SGHRS and CDR2 YFSETQ. Here the CDR3 reads CASSPLTTNTEAFF. The CDR3, as DNA: TGCGCCAGCAGCCCCCTTACAACGAACACTGAAGCTTTCTTT.

This clonotype was counted at least ten times. The gene calls are TRBV5-1 and TRBJ2-4; D possibly corresponds to TRBD1 (7 bases). Germline CDR1 SGHRS, CDR2 YFSETQ. The CDR3 runs to 17 residues. V lost 1 base, J lost 3 bases, and 17 bases lay in between. The CDR3 DNA reads as TGCGCCAGCAGCTTGTTCGGCGGGACAGACTTCAAAAACATTCAGTACTTC. Its translation: CASSLFGGTDFKNIQYF.

This clonotype was seen repeatedly, ten times or more. The rearrangement links TRBV20-1 to TRBJ1-1; a possible D gene is TRBD1 (6 bases). The V end lost 2 bases, the J end lost 1 base, and 14 bases lay between the germline ends. The CDR3 is 15 amino acids. CDR1 and CDR2 (germline): DFQATT, SNEGSKA (reference sequence). CDR3 DNA sequence: TGCAGTGCTAGACCCGGACAGACGACGAACACTGAAGCTTTCTTT. This encodes CSARPGQTTNTEAFF.

The chain employs TRBV6-5 and TRBJ2-3; tentative D call: TRBD2 (7 bases). The germline V and J ends were trimmed by 3 bases and 14 bases, with 18 bases remaining between them. Germline V CDR1 and CDR2: MNHEY, SVGAGI. There are 13 residues in the CDR3. The CDR3 region has the DNA TGTGCCAGCAGTTATCTTAGGCGGGGGCGTAGGTATTTT. This translates into CASSYLRRGRRYF.

With respect to this clonotype: This may be a read error, as it is one base from a much larger clone. The chain employs TRBV4-2 and TRBJ2-3; the D gene is possibly TRBD2 (6 bases). This CDR3 contains 16 residues. Germline V gene data show CDR1 as LGHNA and CDR2 as YNFKEQ. CDR3: CANSQAWGRNTDTQYF. The CDR3, as DNA: TGTGCCAACAGCCAAGCCTGGGGGAGGAACACAGATACGCAGTATTTT.

The sample holds a few counts of this clonotype. The genes are TRBV20-1 and TRBJ2-3, with no clear D. This CDR3 is built from 13 residues. Trimming shortened V by 3 bases and J by 8 bases, and 15 bases separated the two germline ends. Per germline, CDR1 DFQATT and CDR2 SNEGSKA (reference sequence). CDR3 DNA sequence: TGCAGTGCTAGGGCCCCTAGTGCCGGTACGCAGTATTTT. It specifies CSARAPSAGTQYF.

This sequence joins TRBV18 and TRBJ2-1, with D possibly called TRBD1 or TRBD2 (5 bases each). V was cut by 5 bases and J by 7 bases, with 18 bases left in between. Germline V gene sequence: CDR1 KGHSH, CDR2 LQKENI. The CDR3 contains 15 residues. The CDR3 region has the DNA TGTGCCAGCTCAAACCGGGGCGGAAGGTGGAATGAGCAGTTCTTC. Translation: CASSNRGGRWNEQFF.

The chain links TRBV5-1 to TRBJ2-7; weak D call: TRBD2 (5 bases). Per the germline V gene, CDR1 is SGHRS and CDR2 is YFSETQ. Trimming left V 4 bases short and J 4 bases short, with 9 bases between. This CDR3 region has 12 residues. The CDR3 bases are TGCGCCAGCAGCACCGGGGTATACGAGCAGTACTTC. As protein: CASSTGVYEQYF.

This clonotype was seen ten or more times. This chain uses TRBV6-5 with TRBJ2-7, with TRBD2 as a possible D gene (5 bases). CDR1 and CDR2 from the germline V gene are MNHEY and SVGAGI. The CDR3 spans 15 residues. Between the trimmed V and J ends, which lost 8 bases and 7 bases, there was a span of 24 bases. CDR3 amino acids: CASHEAGTLPGEQYF. The CDR3 bases are TGTGCCAGCCATGAGGCGGGTACCCTACCGGGGGAGCAGTACTTC.

Ten or more counts support this clonotype. Mismatch with germline at one junction end may stem from a read error. The V call is TRBV7-9, the J call TRBJ1-2, with no clear D. The CDR3 sequence is 14 residues long. Looked up from germline, CDR1 is SEHNR and CDR2 is FQNEAQ (reference sequence). The CDR3 nucleotides read TGTGCCAGCAGCTTAACTACGAAACCTACATCGTCGGTCTTC. Encoded protein: CASSLTTKPTSSVF.